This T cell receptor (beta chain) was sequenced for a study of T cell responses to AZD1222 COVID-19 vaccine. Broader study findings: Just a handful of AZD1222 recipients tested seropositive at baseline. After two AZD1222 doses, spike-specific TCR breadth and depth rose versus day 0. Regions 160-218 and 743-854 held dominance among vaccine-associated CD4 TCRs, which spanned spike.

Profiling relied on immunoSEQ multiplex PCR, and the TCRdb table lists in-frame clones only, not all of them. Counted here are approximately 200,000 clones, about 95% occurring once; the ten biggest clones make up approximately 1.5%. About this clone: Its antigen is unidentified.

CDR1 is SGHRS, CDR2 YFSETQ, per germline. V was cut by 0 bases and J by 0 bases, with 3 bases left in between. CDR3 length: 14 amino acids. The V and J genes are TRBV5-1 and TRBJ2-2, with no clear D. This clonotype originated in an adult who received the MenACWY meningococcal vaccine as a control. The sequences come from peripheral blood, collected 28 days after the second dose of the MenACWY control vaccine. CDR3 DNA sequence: TGCGCCAGCAGCTTGGACGCGAACACCGGGGAGCTGTTTTTT. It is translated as CASSLDANTGELFF.